This T cell receptor beta chain appears in the sequencing data of a study of shared clonotypes between healthy human individuals. Sequenced by immunoSEQ multiplex PCR; TCRdb stores in-frame clones only, minus some. The profile shows approximately 940,000 clones, about three quarters of them singletons. This clone occurred a few times. The germline V gene has CDR1 SNHLY and CDR2 FYNNEI. V was clipped by 6 bases and J by 4 bases, with 9 bases between them. CDR3 size: 13 residues. This chain uses TRBV2 with TRBJ2-2; D gene uncertain. The receptor was derived from a man aged 18 to 30 in good health. Sequencing input: memory CD4+ T cells sorted from blood. Subset in this sample: CD45RA-negative fraction. CDR3 in DNA: TGTGCCAGCAGCCTTCTGGGCACCGGGGAGCTGTTTTTT. Translating gives CASSLLGTGELFF.